Listed below are T cell receptor beta chains from one sample, sequenced in a study of blood T cells in healthy people across ages. Using its own MiXCR run on the 5' RACE reads, TCRdb lists one record per CDR3 protein. The sample records hundreds of thousands of distinct CDR3 sequences, around 50% being singletons. The specimen was blood. The receptor set was obtained from an elderly woman in good health. Both conserved end residues are part of each CDR3. Each record gives: J gene, clone size, D gene, V gene, CDR3 DNA, CDR3 protein. The D gene is left open where the match is weak. Clone size is shown for a subset of rows, as once, few, many or a class of expanded clone.

J gene: TRBJ2-3
clone size: -
D gene: -
V gene: TRBV6-5
CDR3 DNA: TGTGCCAGCAGTTACGGTAGCACCAAAGATACGCAGTATTTT
CDR3 protein: CASSYGSTKDTQYF

J gene: TRBJ2-7
clone size: -
D gene: -
V gene: TRBV2
CDR3 DNA: TGTGCCAGCAGTCCCCGATGGTTCTACGAGCAGTACTTC
CDR3 protein: CASSPRWFYEQYF

J gene: TRBJ2-5
clone size: many
D gene: TRBD1
V gene: TRBV5-1
CDR3 DNA: TGCGCCAGTAGAAACCCGGGACAGGGGACCCAGTACTTC
CDR3 protein: CASRNPGQGTQYF

J gene: TRBJ2-5
clone size: many
D gene: -
V gene: TRBV3-1
CDR3 DNA: TGTGCCAGCAGCCATAATTGGGGGTCCCAAGAGACCCAGTACTTC
CDR3 protein: CASSHNWGSQETQYF

J gene: TRBJ2-1
clone size: -
D gene: -
V gene: TRBV25-1
CDR3 DNA: TGTGCCAGCAGTGTCCATGGGTCTGCGGGGAGCTCCTACAATGAGCAGTTCTTC
CDR3 protein: CASSVHGSAGSSYNEQFF

J gene: TRBJ2-5
clone size: many
D gene: TRBD2
V gene: TRBV12-3/TRBV12-4
CDR3 DNA: TGTGCCAGCAGTTTCGGCGGGAGCCAAGAGACCCAGTACTTC
CDR3 protein: CASSFGGSQETQYF

J gene: TRBJ2-7
clone size: many
D gene: -
V gene: TRBV5-1
CDR3 DNA: TGCGCCAGCAGCAGGGGGAGAGGAGAGGACTCCTACGAGCAGTACTTC
CDR3 protein: CASSRGRGEDSYEQYF

J gene: TRBJ2-6
clone size: -
D gene: -
V gene: TRBV20-1
CDR3 DNA: TGCAGTGCTCGTAACAGATCCTCTGGGGCCAACGTCCTGACTTTC
CDR3 protein: CSARNRSSGANVLTF

J gene: TRBJ1-6
clone size: -
D gene: TRBD1
V gene: TRBV2
CDR3 DNA: TGTACCAGCAGATACCGGAGACAGGGTTTGGATTCACCCCTCCACTTT
CDR3 protein: CTSRYRRQGLDSPLHF

J gene: TRBJ2-5
clone size: many
D gene: -
V gene: TRBV4-2
CDR3 DNA: TGTGCCAGCAGCCAAGATCCAGGGTTCCAAGAGACCCAGTACTTC
CDR3 protein: CASSQDPGFQETQYF

J gene: TRBJ1-5
clone size: -
D gene: -
V gene: TRBV2
CDR3 DNA: TGTGCCAGTAGGACAGAGCAGGGAAATCAGCCCCAGCATTTT
CDR3 protein: CASRTEQGNQPQHF

J gene: TRBJ1-2
clone size: many
D gene: TRBD1
V gene: TRBV18
CDR3 DNA: TGTGCCAGCTCACCCAACTCCGGGACAGTGCATGGCTACACCTTC
CDR3 protein: CASSPNSGTVHGYTF

J gene: TRBJ2-7
clone size: many
D gene: -
V gene: TRBV12-3/TRBV12-4
CDR3 DNA: TGTGCCAGCAGCTTAGGACAGAGCTCCTACGAGCAGTACTTC
CDR3 protein: CASSLGQSSYEQYF

J gene: TRBJ2-5
clone size: few
D gene: TRBD1
V gene: TRBV7-2
CDR3 DNA: TGTGCCAGCAGCTCGGACAGGGGGAAGACCCAGTACTTC
CDR3 protein: CASSSDRGKTQYF

J gene: TRBJ1-1
clone size: -
D gene: TRBD1
V gene: TRBV20-1
CDR3 DNA: TGCAGTGCGAACCTTCGGGGACAGGGTGGGCTGAACACTGAAGCTTTCTTT
CDR3 protein: CSANLRGQGGLNTEAFF

J gene: TRBJ2-1
clone size: -
D gene: TRBD1
V gene: TRBV4-1
CDR3 DNA: TGCGCCAGCAGCCAAGGTCCCAACAGGGGGAGGTCCTACAATGAGCAGTTCTTC
CDR3 protein: CASSQGPNRGRSYNEQFF